The 15 T cell receptor beta chains below come from one sample, sequenced in a study of OX40 agonist ivuxolimab in advanced cancers. Only in-frame clones appear in the TCRdb table, and some are missing; sequencing was by immunoSEQ multiplex PCR. The table includes about 82,000 clones, 86% detected once. The sample consisted of CD4+ or CD8+ T cells sorted from blood, taken in a trial of the OX40 agonist ivuxolimab. The receptor source for this set is an adult with an advanced solid tumor such as melanoma, head and neck, liver or kidney cancer.

This chain uses TRBV29-1 with TRBJ2-5; weak D call: TRBD2 (5 bases). The V gene lost 6 bases and the J gene lost 6 bases, with 14 bases spanning the gap. CDR1 is SQVTM, CDR2 ANQGSEA, per germline. CDR3 length: 12 residues. The CDR3 here is CSVWEITQTQYF. The CDR3 DNA reads as TGCAGCGTCTGGGAGATCACACAGACCCAGTACTTC.

V gene TRBV6-4 combines with J gene TRBJ2-1; D possibly corresponds to TRBD2 (7 bases). V shed 7 bases and J shed 4 bases, with 23 bases lying between them. Germline loops: CDR1 MRHNA, CDR2 SNTAGT. The CDR3 contains 17 residues. The CDR3 loop reads CASTLQGGGKIYNEQFF. CDR3 DNA: TGTGCCAGCACCCTACAGGGCGGGGGAAAGATATACAATGAGCAGTTCTTC.

The V and J genes are TRBV2 and TRBJ2-1; the D is unclear. Trimming pared 4 bases from V and 4 bases from J, leaving 8 bases between. Looked up from germline, CDR1 is SNHLY and CDR2 is FYNNEI. The CDR3 is 13 residues long. CDR3 residues: CASSGTEYNEQFF. CDR3 nucleotide sequence: TGTGCCAGCAGTGGGACGGAATACAATGAGCAGTTCTTC.

The rearrangement links TRBV5-1 to TRBJ2-3, with 7 bases identical to TRBD2. The ends lost 0 bases at V and 1 base at J; junction bases unmatched: 5. Germline-derived CDR1 and CDR2 are SGHRS and YFSETQ. The CDR3 length is 16 residues. CDR3: CASSLELTSGTDTQYF. For the CDR3, the DNA is TGCGCCAGCAGCTTGGAACTTACTAGCGGCACAGATACGCAGTATTTT.

V usage is TRBV6-4 and J usage is TRBJ1-3; no clear D. The CDR3 contains 13 residues. Germline V gene data show CDR1 as MRHNA and CDR2 as SNTAGT. V lost 7 bases and J 4 bases, leaving 11 bases between the germline ends. The CDR3 protein is CASTESEGNTIYF. In DNA form, the CDR3 reads TGTGCCAGCACAGAGTCAGAAGGAAACACCATATATTTT.

This chain links TRBV21-1 with TRBJ1-2. TRBV21-1 is a pseudogene segment. The CDR3 is made up of 15 amino acids. CDR3 region: CASSKEGGGYYGYTF. The CDR3 DNA follows: TGTGCCAGCAGCAAAGAGGGAGGGGGGTACTATGGCTACACCTTC.

The chain employs TRBV10-3 and TRBJ1-4; TRBD1 might be the D (5 bases). CDR1 and CDR2 (germline): ENHRY, SYGVKD. This CDR3 spans 13 amino acids. The CDR3 region has the DNA TGTGCGCACTCCACAGGTTCTAATGAAAAACTGTTTTTT. Amino acid sequence: CAHSTGSNEKLFF.

The rearrangement links TRBV18 to TRBJ2-7, with TRBD2 identical over 8 bases. CDR1 KGHSH and CDR2 LQKENI come from the germline V gene. The V gene end was trimmed by 0 bases and the J gene end by 2 bases; junction bases not matched to a gene: 6. The CDR3 contains 16 residues. CDR3 sequence (DNA): TGTGCCAGCTCACCACCGAACGGGGGGGCCCCCTACGAGCAGTACTTC. Its protein is CASSPPNGGAPYEQYF.

The V call is TRBV11-1, the J call TRBJ1-2; D gene uncertain. V dropped 4 bases and J dropped 8 bases, with 14 bases sitting between them. CDR1 is SGHAT, CDR2 FQDESV, per germline (reference sequence). The CDR3 sequence is 13 residues long. CDR3 bases: TGTGCCAGCAGCTCCCGGGCCCTAGGAGGCTACACCTTC. As protein: CASSSRALGGYTF.

The V and J genes are TRBV7-2 and TRBJ2-1; tentatively, D is TRBD1 (6 bases). CDR3 length: 15 amino acids. Trimming left V 5 bases short and J 2 bases short, with 13 bases between. CDR1 is SGHTA and CDR2 is FQGNSA in the germline V gene. This chain's CDR3 is CASSPFGGAYNEQFF. CDR3 coding DNA: TGTGCCAGCAGCCCCTTTGGGGGCGCCTACAATGAGCAGTTCTTC. Full variable domain (remainder filled in from reference TRBV7-2 and TRBJ2-1): GAGVSQSPSNKVTEKGKDVELRCDPISGHTALYWYRQSLGQGLEFLIYFQGNSAPDKSGLPSDRFSAERTGGSVSTLTIQRTQQEDSAVYLCASSPFGGAYNEQFFGPGTRLTVL.

V usage is TRBV25-1 and J usage is TRBJ2-2; the D call may be TRBD1 or TRBD2 (6 bases each). Per the germline V gene, CDR1 is MGHDK and CDR2 is SYGVNS. This CDR3 has 16 residues. V lost 0 bases to trimming and J lost 4 bases, with 12 bases between them. CDR3 region: CASSEYGGQVTGELFF. DNA for the CDR3: TGTGCCAGCAGTGAATATGGGGGGCAGGTCACCGGGGAGCTGTTTTTT.

This clone was detected only once. This chain connects TRBV18 to TRBJ1-5; D unresolved. Trimming pared 5 bases from V and 2 bases from J, leaving 10 bases between. The CDR3 has 14 residues. Per the germline V gene, CDR1 is KGHSH and CDR2 is LQKENI. The CDR3 here is CASSGGLRNQPQHF. The DNA for the CDR3 is TGTGCCAGCTCAGGCGGGCTACGCAATCAGCCCCAGCATTTT.

The chain uses TRBV7-2 and TRBJ2-3, with D possibly matching TRBD2 (5 bases). Germline V gives CDR1 SGHTA, CDR2 FQGNSA. Trimming took off 5 bases at V and 0 bases at J, with 12 bases between the two ends. The CDR3 covers 15 residues. Here the CDR3 DNA reads TGTGCCAGCAGCCTCAGCGGAGACAGCACAGATACGCAGTATTTT. Its translation: CASSLSGDSTDTQYF.

The chain links TRBV6-1 to TRBJ2-7; 9 bases agree with TRBD1. The germline V gene encodes CDR1 MNHNS and CDR2 SASEGT. J gave up 0 bases and V 8 bases, and 8 bases lay outside the gene matches. The CDR3 runs to 15 residues. The CDR3 bases are TGTGCCAGCGCCAAGGGACAGGGCCTCTCCTACGAGCAGTACTTC. Protein sequence: CASAKGQGLSYEQYF.

The chain joins TRBV25-1 to TRBJ2-4; D is uncertain. V gave up 3 bases and J gave up 0 bases, with 9 bases separating them. Germline V gene lookup returns CDR1 MGHDK and CDR2 SYGVNS. This CDR3 is 15 amino acids long. CDR3 residues: CASSETQLAKNIQYF. In nucleotides, the CDR3 is TGTGCCAGCAGTGAGACTCAACTAGCCAAAAACATTCAGTACTTC.